Below, one TCR beta chain is given with its context. Germline CDR1 and CDR2: PRHDT and FYEKMQ (reference sequence). V lost 5 bases and J lost 5; bases outside the gene matches: 6. The CDR3 runs 14 residues. This sample is drawn from a study of blood T cell repertoires in COVID-19. Study information: The United States, Italy and Spain provided the acute and convalescent COVID-19 samples. Sources were T cells, B-cell-depleted T cells, or PBMCs; the material itself was cDNA or gDNA.

Per the study methods: Reference gene primer amplification gave nucleated cell count estimates. Assay used: immunoSEQ multiplex PCR; TCRdb lists only in-frame clones, some missing. D and trimming were read from the DNA, whereas the V and J calls and clone size are those reported in that table. The sample carries tens of thousands of clones, more than 80% recorded once. The receptor comes from a man between 65 and 85 years old with active COVID-19. Sequencing was performed on peripheral blood. The V and J genes are TRBV13 and TRBJ1-1; the match to TRBD1 covers 9 bases. CDR3 nucleotide sequence: TGTGCCAGCAGCATTAACAGGGGGCTTACTGAAGCTTTCTTT. It specifies CASSINRGLTEAFF.